This T cell receptor (beta chain) was sequenced during a study of neurological immune-mediated disorders. Study-level results: Private repertoires in all groups were suggested by the finding that expanded clones across subjects shared no CDR3 amino acid sequences.

MiXCR, applied by TCRdb to the 5' RACE reads, yields one record per CDR3 protein. The sample includes roughly 30,000 distinct CDR3 sequences, 6.6% of them seen just once. Comment on this clonotype: Its antigen is unknown.

The V segment lost 4 bases and the J segment 8 bases; nucleotides outside the gene matches: 4. The CDR3 sequence is 14 residues long. In germline, CDR1 is MDHEN, CDR2 SYDVKM. This TCR was sampled from a woman in her 50s in good health. The chain employs TRBV28 and TRBJ2-2; 10 bases line up with TRBD2. Sequencing used PBMCs. The CDR3 nucleotides are TGTGCCAGCAGTTCCCCTAGCGGGGGAGGGGAGCTGTTTTTT. Protein product: CASSSPSGGGELFF.